This record covers a single T cell receptor (beta chain). The antigen is undetermined. The data stem from a study of blood T cells in healthy people across ages. Notes on the study in general: Possibly confounding the expanded clonotype changes was the fact that donor CMV status was unknown.

The V gene's germline CDR1 is MNHNY and CDR2 SVGAGI (reference sequence). This CDR3 is 13 amino acids long. Trimming cost V 0 bases and J 8 bases; bases outside gene matches: 1. Through a sample-barcoded 5' primer and a J-beta primer mix, a second PCR was run for about 6 to 11 cycles. Via MiXCR, TCRdb re-called the 5' RACE reads, giving one row per CDR3 protein. The table includes roughly 550,000 distinct CDR3 sequences, about 25% detected once. These sequences were also reported in another study, on T cells of mothers and their children.

The clonotype comes from a boy aged 5-17 years in good health. The sample comprised blood. The J gene is TRBJ2-1, the V gene TRBV6-6; TRBD2 agrees at 7 bases. In nucleotides, the CDR3 is TGTGCCAGCAGTTACTCTGCGGGAGATGAGCAGTTCTTC. It specifies CASSYSAGDEQFF.